Below, 23 T cell receptor beta chains from the same sample are listed, as sequenced in a study of blood T cell repertoires in COVID-19. The repertoire was sequenced with immunoSEQ multiplex PCR; TCRdb's copy has only in-frame clones and lacks some. This sample has 60,000 or so clones, with about 90% found just once. Sequenced sample: peripheral blood. The receptors here all came from a human donor with active COVID-19. The donor label of this sample is uncertain.

The chain has TRBV28 and TRBJ2-1; D is perhaps TRBD2 (5 bases). This CDR3 comprises 15 residues. Trimming cost V 7 bases and J 10 bases, with 23 bases left between them. CDR1 and CDR2 (germline): MDHEN, SYDVKM. Written as DNA, the CDR3 is TGTGCCAGCATTTCCCGGGCGGGCTCGAATTCGGAGCAGTTCTTC. It is translated as CASISRAGSNSEQFF.

The rearrangement uses TRBV28 and TRBJ2-3, with 10 bases matching TRBD2. Germline V gene sequence: CDR1 MDHEN, CDR2 SYDVKM. The CDR3 length is 17 residues. With V trimmed by 2 bases and J by 1 base, 6 bases remained unmatched. This CDR3 reads CASSLGPGTSGTDTQYF. DNA for the CDR3: TGTGCCAGCAGTTTAGGACCCGGGACTAGCGGCACAGATACGCAGTATTTT.

V gene TRBV19 combines with J gene TRBJ1-1, with TRBD1 as a possible D gene (5 bases). The V end was cut by 6 bases, the J end by 4 bases, with 12 bases between. Germline V gives CDR1 LNHDA, CDR2 SQIVND (reference sequence). This CDR3 contains 13 residues. The CDR3 reads CASRWMGGTEAFF. CDR3 DNA: TGTGCCAGTAGGTGGATGGGGGGCACTGAAGCTTTCTTT.

As for this clone: Mismatch with germline at one junction end may stem from a read error. V and J are TRBV29-1 and TRBJ2-7; tentative D call: TRBD2 (6 bases). The CDR3 length is 12 residues. In germline, CDR1 is SQVTM, CDR2 ANQGSEA. CDR3 residues: CSVEGGADEQYF. For the CDR3, the DNA is TGCAGCGTGGAAGGCGGGGCGGACGAGCAGTACTTC.

The rearrangement links TRBV4-2 to TRBJ2-7; TRBD2 matches at 11 bases. The germline CDR1 and CDR2 sequences are LGHNA and YNFKEQ. V trimming: 6 bases; J trimming: 4 bases; junction bases outside the gene matches: 5. This CDR3 is built from 14 residues. The CDR3 DNA follows: TGTGCCAGCAGTCCCGGGACTAGCGGATACGAGCAGTACTTC. Translating it yields CASSPGTSGYEQYF.

V usage is TRBV6-5 and J usage is TRBJ2-7, with 8 positions matching TRBD1. This CDR3 region has 16 residues. Germline V gene lookup returns CDR1 MNHEY and CDR2 SVGAGI. Trimming cost V 2 bases and J 2 bases; bases outside gene matches: 8. The CDR3 is CASSYPRTGRTYEQYF. CDR3 nucleotides: TGTGCCAGCAGTTACCCTAGGACAGGGAGAACCTACGAGCAGTACTTC.

In this sample, this clone turned up once. The chain links TRBV7-3 to TRBJ2-3; TRBD1 is a possible D gene (7 bases). This CDR3 is built from 15 residues. V was shortened by 4 bases and J by 8 bases, with 19 bases between the two germline ends. Germline assignment: CDR1 SGHTA and CDR2 FQGTGA. The CDR3 nucleotides are TGTGCCAGCAGCTACACCTCTCAGGGGGGCGGTACGCAGTATTTT. Translation gives CASSYTSQGGGTQYF.

This chain links TRBV28 with TRBJ1-4; D gene uncertain. Trimming removed 8 bases at V and 3 bases at J, with 16 bases between. Germline CDR1 and CDR2: MDHEN and SYDVKM. The CDR3 runs 15 residues. As DNA, the CDR3 is TGTGCCAGCTCCAGCCCCGATCAGGCTAATGAAAAACTGTTTTTT. It specifies CASSSPDQANEKLFF. The variable domain in full, completed from reference TRBV28 and TRBJ1-4, reads DVKVTQSSRYLVKRTGEKVFLECVQDMDHENMFWYRQDPGLGLRLIYFSYDVKMKEKGDIPEGYSVSREKKERFSLILESASTNQTSMYLCASSSPDQANEKLFFGSGTQLSVL.

This chain joins TRBV2 and TRBJ2-3, with TRBD1 as a possible D gene (6 bases). The CDR3 spans 15 residues. The ends were cut back, 4 bases at V and 4 bases at J, with 15 bases in the middle. Per the germline V gene, CDR1 is SNHLY and CDR2 is FYNNEI. This CDR3 reads CASSATGPAADTQYF. The CDR3 DNA follows: TGTGCCAGCAGTGCAACAGGGCCAGCGGCAGATACGCAGTATTTT.

The rearrangement uses TRBV5-1 and TRBJ2-3, with a weak D call TRBD2 (5 bases). V lost 5 bases to trimming and J lost 3 bases, with 19 bases between them. The CDR3 spans 16 residues. Germline V gene lookup returns CDR1 SGHRS and CDR2 YFSETQ. CDR3 bases: TGCGCCAGCAGTTCCGGAGGACTCGCTCCTACAGATACGCAGTATTTT. Its translation is CASSSGGLAPTDTQYF.

V and J are TRBV6-5 and TRBJ1-2, with D perhaps matching TRBD1 (5 bases). This CDR3 has 12 amino acids. Germline CDR1 is MNHEY and CDR2 is SVGAGI. Trimming cost V 5 bases and J 10 bases, with 14 bases left between them. The CDR3 protein is CASSRTQGSYTF. DNA of the CDR3: TGTGCCAGCAGTCGTACGCAGGGATCCTACACCTTC.

The CDR3 DNA reads TGTGCCAGCAGTTTCGGAGACAGGGCTAATGAAAAACTGTTTTTT. Its translation: CASSFGDRANEKLFF. The genes are TRBV28 and TRBJ1-4, with 7 bases matching TRBD1. The CDR3 sequence is 15 residues long. Trimming at V came to 3 bases and at J to 3 bases, leaving 4 bases not matched to a gene. CDR1 and CDR2 from the germline V gene are MDHEN and SYDVKM.

The chain employs TRBV20-1 and TRBJ1-2; the D is unclear. Trimming shortened V by 3 bases and J by 5 bases, and 16 bases separated the two germline ends. This CDR3 has 14 amino acids. CDR1 and CDR2 from the germline V gene are DFQATT and SNEGSKA (reference sequence). In DNA form, the CDR3 reads TGCAGTGCTAGTGATCCGAGGGTATCGTATGGCTACACCTTC. Amino acid sequence: CSASDPRVSYGYTF.

The CDR3 is CASSYDRVGGRTDTQYF. The CDR3 DNA reads as TGTGCCAGCAGTTACGACAGGGTCGGGGGCCGCACAGATACGCAGTATTTT. V and J are TRBV6-2 or TRBV6-3 and TRBJ2-3; maybe TRBD1 (7 bases). The CDR3 loop spans 17 amino acids. From germline, CDR1 is MNHEY and CDR2 SVGEGT. The V end lost 2 bases, the J end lost 1 base, and 16 bases lay between the germline ends.

The chain employs TRBV30 and TRBJ2-2; 7 bases fit TRBD2. CDR3 size: 15 residues. The V gene's germline CDR1 is GTSNPN and CDR2 SVGIG (reference sequence). The V segment lost 0 bases and the J segment 5 bases; nucleotides outside the gene matches: 6. CDR3 in DNA: TGTGCCTGGAGTGTACTGGTGGGGGGGACCGGGGAGCTGTTTTTT. Its translation: CAWSVLVGGTGELFF.

The J gene is TRBJ1-6, the V gene TRBV7-2; perhaps TRBD1 as D (5 bases). Germline V gene lookup returns CDR1 SGHTA and CDR2 FQGNSA. This CDR3 has 13 residues. Trimming took off 4 bases at V and 13 bases at J, with 14 bases between the two ends. For the CDR3, the DNA is TGTGCCAGCAGCTCGGGACTGAATATTCCCCTCCACTTT. It codes for CASSSGLNIPLHF.

The V call is TRBV7-2, the J call TRBJ2-2, with a weak D call TRBD2 (6 bases). Trimming removed 1 base at V and 5 bases at J, with 11 bases between. The CDR3 is made up of 15 amino acids. CDR1 is SGHTA, CDR2 FQGNSA, per germline. As DNA, the CDR3 is TGTGCCAGCAGCTTAGTGCTAGGAGGGACCGGGGAGCTGTTTTTT. Translating it yields CASSLVLGGTGELFF.

This chain joins TRBV4-2 and TRBJ2-3; TRBD1 matches 7 bases. The CDR3 spans 13 residues. CDR1 is LGHNA and CDR2 is YNFKEQ in the germline V gene. Trimming at V came to 6 bases and at J to 3 bases, leaving 3 bases not matched to a gene. This chain's CDR3 is CASRIQGTDTQYF. The CDR3 DNA reads as TGTGCCAGCAGAATACAGGGGACAGATACGCAGTATTTT.

V and J are TRBV19 and TRBJ2-7, with 13 bases aligning to TRBD2. Looked up from germline, CDR1 is LNHDA and CDR2 is SQIVND (reference sequence). J gave up 2 bases and V 4 bases, and 5 bases lay outside the gene matches. The CDR3 extends over 16 amino acids. The CDR3: CASSTGTSGITYEQYF. The CDR3, as DNA: TGTGCCAGTAGTACGGGGACTAGCGGGATTACCTACGAGCAGTACTTC.

This chain connects TRBV7-9 to TRBJ2-5; D perhaps matches TRBD2 (5 bases). This CDR3 has 11 amino acids. Trimming stripped 5 bases from V and 5 bases from J, with 6 bases between. The germline V gene encodes CDR1 SEHNR and CDR2 FQNEAQ (reference sequence). CDR3 sequence (DNA): TGTGCCAGCAGCCGAGGGGAGACCCAGTACTTC. This sequence encodes CASSRGETQYF.

The V and J genes are TRBV7-6 and TRBJ1-1, with 7 positions matching TRBD1. The CDR3 runs to 15 residues. From germline, CDR1 is SGHVS and CDR2 FNYEAQ. V trimming: 5 bases; J trimming: 5 bases; junction bases outside the gene matches: 11. The CDR3 loop reads CASSPRARGRTEAFF. The CDR3 DNA sequence: TGTGCCAGCAGCCCCCGGGCTAGGGGGCGGACTGAAGCTTTCTTT.

The gene calls are TRBV15 and TRBJ1-4, with 12 bases that match TRBD1. CDR1 is LNHNV, CDR2 YYDKDF, per germline (reference sequence). V lost 4 bases to trimming and J lost 8 bases; unmatched junction nucleotides: 11. The CDR3 totals 17 residues. The CDR3 DNA sequence: TGTGCCACCAGCACTGTCCCGGGACAGGGGGCACGGGAAAAACTGTTTTTT. It yields the protein CATSTVPGQGAREKLFF.

CDR3 residues: CASSLVGGNTGELFF. The CDR3 DNA follows: TGTGCCAGCAGCTTGGTCGGGGGTAACACCGGGGAGCTGTTTTTT. The V and J genes are TRBV5-4 and TRBJ2-2; possible D gene TRBD2, 6 bases. The V end lost 0 bases, the J end lost 2 bases, and 8 bases lay between the germline ends. The CDR3 covers 15 residues. The V gene's germline CDR1 is SGHNT and CDR2 YYREEE (reference sequence).